These 5 T cell receptor beta chains were all obtained from the same sample, sequenced in a study of blood T cell repertoires in COVID-19. Libraries were prepared by immunoSEQ multiplex PCR; TCRdb keeps only in-frame clonotypes and omits some of them. The profile shows 150,000 to 200,000 clones, roughly 86% of them singletons. The sequenced sample consisted of peripheral blood. These receptors came from a woman at least 80 years old in a cohort sampled during active or convalescent COVID-19.

The chain combines TRBV20-1 with TRBJ1-5, with 10 bases fitting TRBD1. Germline trimming cut 3 bases from V and 3 bases from J; bases unmatched to any gene: 5. Germline CDR1 and CDR2: DFQATT and SNEGSKA (reference sequence). This CDR3 comprises 15 residues. The CDR3 DNA is TGCAGTGCTAGTTCGGGACAGGGGTACAATCAGCCCCAGCATTTT. The encoded protein is CSASSGQGYNQPQHF.

This chain joins TRBV7-8 and TRBJ2-3; D is uncertain. Germline V gives CDR1 SGHVS, CDR2 FQNEAQ. Trimming shortened V by 0 bases and J by 1 base, and 14 bases separated the two germline ends. The CDR3 totals 17 residues. Here the CDR3 DNA reads TGTGCCAGCAGCTTAGCGCGTGCCAGGCTCCGCACAGATACGCAGTATTTT. Translating it yields CASSLARARLRTDTQYF.

This clone was observed a handful of times. The chain has TRBV4-3 and TRBJ1-2; D is perhaps TRBD1 (5 bases). CDR1 and CDR2 from the germline V gene are LGHNA and YSLEER. The CDR3 totals 15 residues. Trimming cost V 0 bases and J 4 bases, with 12 bases left between them. The CDR3 coding sequence is TGCGCCAGCAGCCAAGACGGGGGTAGCCGCTATGGCTACACCTTC. Protein product: CASSQDGGSRYGYTF.

This rearrangement joins TRBV28 to TRBJ2-7, with TRBD1 matching over 8 bases. Germline V gene sequence: CDR1 MDHEN, CDR2 SYDVKM. Trimming cost V 7 bases and J 2 bases; bases outside gene matches: 1. The CDR3 loop spans 12 amino acids. CDR3 loop: CASKDRAYEQYF. The CDR3 nucleotides read TGTGCCAGCAAGGACAGGGCCTACGAGCAGTACTTC.

V usage is TRBV21-1 and J usage is TRBJ2-7; the table's D call, TRBD1, has no DNA check behind it. TRBV21-1 is a documented pseudogene. The CDR3 totals 15 residues. The CDR3 reads CASRASPGTGVEQYV. CDR3 sequence (DNA): TGTGCCAGCAGGGCCAGCCCCGGGACAGGGGTCGAGCAGTACGTC.